Listed below are T cell receptor beta chains from one sample, sequenced in a study of identical twins. TCRdb reanalysed the 5' RACE reads using MiXCR and keeps one entry per CDR3 protein. Among around 960,000 distinct CDR3 sequences listed, over 9% were seen once. These data also featured in a second study, about yellow fever vaccine responses in identical twins.

What was sequenced was PBMCs. The receptors shown here come from a woman in her late teens or twenties in good health. The CDR3 runs from the conserved cysteine through the conserved F or W. The D gene is left open where the match is weak. Clone sizes are given selectively: once, few, many, or a class where the clone is expanded.

>TRBJ1-6|-|TRBV20-1|many
TGCAGTGCTAGAGCCCAGAATTCACCCCTCCACTTT
CSARAQNSPLHF
>TRBJ1-2|-|TRBV29-1|many
TGCAGCGTTGTGCGTACAGACTATGGCTACACCTTC
CSVVRTDYGYTF
>TRBJ2-1|TRBD1|TRBV10-3|few
TGTGCCATCAGTGACAAGACCGGGACAGGGGGAGAGGCGGGATTGTTCTTC
CAISDKTGTGGEAGLFF
>TRBJ2-3|TRBD2|TRBV12-3/TRBV12-4|-
TGTGCCAGCAGTTTCACTACAGCGGGAGGGCCTGACACAGATACGCAGTATTTT
CASSFTTAGGPDTDTQYF
>TRBJ1-2|-|TRBV6-5|-
TGTGCCAGCAGTTACGTGGGGTCTGGCTACACCTTC
CASSYVGSGYTF
>TRBJ1-4|TRBD1|TRBV6-4|many
TGTGCCAGCAGTGAGGGACAGGGAGCTAATGAAAAACTGTTTTTT
CASSEGQGANEKLFF
>TRBJ1-3|TRBD1|TRBV4-1|many
TGCGCCAGCAGCCTGGACAGGGCCGCTGGAAACACCATATATTTT
CASSLDRAAGNTIYF
>TRBJ2-5|-|TRBV5-1|few
TGCGCCAGCAGCTCGGGGGCACGAGAGACCCAGTACTTC
CASSSGARETQYF
>TRBJ2-3|TRBD2|TRBV10-3|few
TGTGCCATCAGTGAGAGGCTAGCGGAGAGCACAGATACGCAGTATTTT
CAISERLAESTDTQYF
>TRBJ1-1|TRBD1|TRBV15|many
TGTGCCACCAGCCCCTCGTGGAGGACAGGGAACACTGAAGCTTTCTTT
CATSPSWRTGNTEAFF
>TRBJ2-7|-|TRBV7-9|once
TGTGCCATCAGCTCCGGGCAACTCTACGAGCAGTACTTC
CAISSGQLYEQYF
>TRBJ1-2|-|TRBV29-1|many
TGCAGCGTTGAACGGATTAACTATGGCTACACCTTC
CSVERINYGYTF
>TRBJ1-2|-|TRBV2|few
TGTGCCAGCACCGACCGGGAGAACTATGGCTACACCTTC
CASTDRENYGYTF
>TRBJ1-2|-|TRBV29-1|few
TGCAGCGTTGTGGACAGCCACGTCAACTATGGCTACACCTTC
CSVVDSHVNYGYTF
>TRBJ2-1|-|TRBV20-1|-
TGCAGTCCCCTAGAGAGGGATACTGAGCAGTTCTTC
CSPLERDTEQFF
>TRBJ2-5|TRBD2|TRBV5-1|-
TGCGCCAGCAGCCAGACTAGCGGGAGCACAGAGACCCAGTACTTC
CASSQTSGSTETQYF
>TRBJ1-3|TRBD1|TRBV12-3/TRBV12-4|few
TGTGCCAGCAGTCCCCAGGGACAGCTCACTGGAAACACCATATATTTT
CASSPQGQLTGNTIYF
>TRBJ2-2|-|TRBV20-1|-
TGCAGTGCTAGAGTGCCAGGGGTCACCGGGGAGCTGTTTTTT
CSARVPGVTGELFF
>TRBJ2-7|TRBD2|TRBV2|-
TGTGCCAGCAGACCACCGGGACTACCGTCCTACGAGCAGTACTTC
CASRPPGLPSYEQYF
>TRBJ2-1|TRBD2|TRBV11-3|once
TGTGCCAGCAGCTTAGATAGAGGACTAGCGGGAGAACTTGAGCAGTTCTTC
CASSLDRGLAGELEQFF
>TRBJ1-2|-|TRBV12-3/TRBV12-4|-
TGTGCCAGCAGTTTATCAGGGCCCCATGGCTACACCTTC
CASSLSGPHGYTF
>TRBJ1-2|-|TRBV3-1|few
TGTGCCAGCAGCCAGACAGGAGCGGATGGCTACACCTTC
CASSQTGADGYTF
>TRBJ2-1|TRBD1|TRBV4-1|few
TGCGCCAGCAGCCAAGATGGCACCGGGACAGCCTACAATGAGCAGTTCTTC
CASSQDGTGTAYNEQFF
>TRBJ1-3|-|TRBV11-2|-
TGTGCCAGCAGCTTACATGGCTCTGGAAACACCATATATTTT
CASSLHGSGNTIYF
>TRBJ2-3|-|TRBV12-3/TRBV12-4|-
TGTGCCAGCAGTCCGAAGAAGAAGTTTAGCACAGATACGCAGTATTTT
CASSPKKKFSTDTQYF
>TRBJ2-2|-|TRBV7-8|-
TGTGCCAGCAGCCCCCTGTCAGGGGAGGCCACCGGGGAGCTGTTTTTT
CASSPLSGEATGELFF
>TRBJ2-3|-|TRBV28|-
TGTGCCAGCAGTCCAGGGACTTTTGTGGATACGCAGTATTTT
CASSPGTFVDTQYF
>TRBJ2-1|TRBD2|TRBV4-1|many
TGCGCCAGCAGCCAACAGCGGGGGGGCCTGAATGAGCAGTTCTTC
CASSQQRGGLNEQFF
>TRBJ2-3|-|TRBV20-1|few
TGCAGTGCTAGAACGTGGGGCCTCACAGATACGCAGTATTTT
CSARTWGLTDTQYF
>TRBJ2-2|-|TRBV15|-
TGTGCCACCAGCAGACACCCGGAAAACCCCGGGGAGCTGTTTTTT
CATSRHPENPGELFF
>TRBJ1-6|-|TRBV20-1|few
TGCAGTGCTAGAGATTCCGGGAGCTCCTATAATTCACCCCTCCACTTT
CSARDSGSSYNSPLHF
>TRBJ2-2|TRBD2|TRBV11-2|once
TGTGCCAGCAGCTTAGAGATCGGGGGGACAGGACTAGCGGTTATTACCGGGGAGCTGTTTTTT
CASSLEIGGTGLAVITGELFF
>TRBJ1-2|-|TRBV7-9|many
TGTGCCAGCAGCCAAGCCGGGACCTATGGCTACACCTTC
CASSQAGTYGYTF